This T cell receptor (beta chain) is from a study of blood T cell repertoires in COVID-19. At the level of the study: PBMCs, B-cell-depleted T cells, or T cells were the source of the cDNA or gDNA that made up the material.

The CDR3 sequence is 19 residues long. Germline V lookup: CDR1 SGHDT, CDR2 YYEEEE. The V end lost 0 bases, the J end lost 4 bases, and 22 bases lay between the germline ends. Those enrolled, adults aged 18 to 89 years, came from about 24 US areas. Researchers sorted participants into cohorts using their self-reported clinical history. Per the original methods: From reference gene primer amplification, estimates of nucleated cell counts were derived. Clones were read by immunoSEQ multiplex PCR, and TCRdb kept only the in-frame ones, dropping some. For V, J and clone size, that table is used; D and trimming come from the DNA. The profile covers some 320,000 clones, with more than 75% appearing a single time and 2.6% taken by the ten largest.

Sequencing was done on a sample of PBMCs or T cells enriched from blood (not recorded which). The V gene is TRBV5-6, the J gene TRBJ1-4, with D possibly being TRBD1 (6 bases). This clonotype was sampled from a man aged 55 to 70 who had recovered from COVID-19. DNA of the CDR3: TGTGCCAGCAGCTTGGTGGGCAGGAGGGGGACGGGGGGTAATGAAAAACTGTTTTTT. Translated: CASSLVGRRGTGGNEKLFF.